This T cell receptor (beta chain) was captured in a study of response to subunit inactivated influenza vaccine. Study-wide results and caveats: The study's authors posited that every seasonal influenza vaccination enlists few new T cells.

A remark on this clonotype: Antigen specificity is unknown. A read error may produce the germline difference seen at one junction end.

This CDR3 spans 9 amino acids. Germline loops: CDR1 MNHEY, CDR2 SVGAGI. TCRdb re-derived calls from the RT-PCR reads in MiXCR, one entry per CDR3 protein. The sample carries 500,000 to 600,000 distinct CDR3 sequences, 15% to 20% recorded once. The TCR originated in a man between 50 and 69 years old who received an inactivated influenza vaccine. Sequencing was performed on CD4+ T cells sorted from PBMCs, taken less than 25 months after vaccination. The chain is built from TRBV6-5 and TRBJ2-3; D gene unclear. The chain's CDR3 is CATEVLEYF. CDR3 DNA sequence: TGCGCCACAGAGGTTTTGGAGTATTTT.